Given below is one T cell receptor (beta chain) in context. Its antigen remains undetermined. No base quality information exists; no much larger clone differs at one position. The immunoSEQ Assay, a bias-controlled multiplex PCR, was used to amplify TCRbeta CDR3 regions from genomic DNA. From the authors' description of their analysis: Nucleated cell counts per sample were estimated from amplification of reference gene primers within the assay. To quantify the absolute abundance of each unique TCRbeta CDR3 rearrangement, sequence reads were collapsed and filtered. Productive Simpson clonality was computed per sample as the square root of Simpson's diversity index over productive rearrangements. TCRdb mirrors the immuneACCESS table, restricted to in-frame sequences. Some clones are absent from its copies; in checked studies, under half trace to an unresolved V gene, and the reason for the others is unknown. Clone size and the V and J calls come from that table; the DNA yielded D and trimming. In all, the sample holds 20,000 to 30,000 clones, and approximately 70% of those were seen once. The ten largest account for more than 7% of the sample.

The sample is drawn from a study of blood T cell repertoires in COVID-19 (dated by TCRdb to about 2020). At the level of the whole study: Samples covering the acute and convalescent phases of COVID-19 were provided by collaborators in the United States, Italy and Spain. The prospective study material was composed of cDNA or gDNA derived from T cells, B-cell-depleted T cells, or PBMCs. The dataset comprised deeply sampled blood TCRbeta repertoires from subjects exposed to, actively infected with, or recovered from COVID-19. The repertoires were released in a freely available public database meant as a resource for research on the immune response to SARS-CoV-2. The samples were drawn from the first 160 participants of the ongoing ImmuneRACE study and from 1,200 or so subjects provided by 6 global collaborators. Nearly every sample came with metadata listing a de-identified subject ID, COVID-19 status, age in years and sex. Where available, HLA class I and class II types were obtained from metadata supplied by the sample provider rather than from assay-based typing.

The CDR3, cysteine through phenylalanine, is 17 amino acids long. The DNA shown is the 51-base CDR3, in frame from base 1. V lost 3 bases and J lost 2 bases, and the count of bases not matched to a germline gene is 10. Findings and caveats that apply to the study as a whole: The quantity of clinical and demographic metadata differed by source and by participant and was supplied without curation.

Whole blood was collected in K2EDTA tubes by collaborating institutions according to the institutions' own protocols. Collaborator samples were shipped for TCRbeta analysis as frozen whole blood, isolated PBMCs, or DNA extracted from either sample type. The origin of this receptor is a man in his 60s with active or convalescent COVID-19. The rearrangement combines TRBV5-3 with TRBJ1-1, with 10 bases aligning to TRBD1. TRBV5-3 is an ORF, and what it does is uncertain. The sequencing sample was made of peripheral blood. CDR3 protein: CARSWGQGSLPNTEAFF. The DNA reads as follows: TGTGCCAGAAGCTGGGGACAGGGGTCCCTCCCAAACACTGAAGCTTTCTTT.